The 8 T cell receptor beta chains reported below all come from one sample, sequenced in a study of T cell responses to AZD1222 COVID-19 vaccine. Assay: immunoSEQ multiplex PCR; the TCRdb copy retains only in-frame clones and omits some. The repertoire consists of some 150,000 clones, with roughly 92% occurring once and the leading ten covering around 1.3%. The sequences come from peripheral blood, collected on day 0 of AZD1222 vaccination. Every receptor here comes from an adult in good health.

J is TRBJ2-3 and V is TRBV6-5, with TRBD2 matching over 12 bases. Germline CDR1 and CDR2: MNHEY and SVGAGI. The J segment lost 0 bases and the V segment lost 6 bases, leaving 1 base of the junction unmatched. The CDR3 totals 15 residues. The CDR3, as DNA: TGTGCCAGCAGGGGGACTAGCGGGAGCACAGATACGCAGTATTTT. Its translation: CASRGTSGSTDTQYF.

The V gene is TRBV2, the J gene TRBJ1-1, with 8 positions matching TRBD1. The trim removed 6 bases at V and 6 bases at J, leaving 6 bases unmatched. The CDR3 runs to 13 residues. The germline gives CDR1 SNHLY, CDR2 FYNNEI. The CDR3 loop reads CASRDRVNSEAFF. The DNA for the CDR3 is TGTGCCAGCAGGGACAGGGTCAACTCTGAAGCTTTCTTT.

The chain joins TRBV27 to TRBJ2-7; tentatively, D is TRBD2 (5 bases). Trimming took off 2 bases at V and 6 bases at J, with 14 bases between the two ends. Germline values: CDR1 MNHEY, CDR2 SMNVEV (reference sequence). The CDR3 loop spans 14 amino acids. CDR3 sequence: CASSLNEGSAEQYV. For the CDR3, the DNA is TGTGCCAGCAGTTTAAATGAGGGCAGTGCCGAGCAGTACGTC.

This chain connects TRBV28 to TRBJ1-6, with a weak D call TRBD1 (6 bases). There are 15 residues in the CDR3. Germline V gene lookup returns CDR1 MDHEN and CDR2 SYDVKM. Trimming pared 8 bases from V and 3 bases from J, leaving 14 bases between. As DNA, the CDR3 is TGTGCCAGCGGTCCGGGACAAAACTATAATTCACCCCTCCACTTT. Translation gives CASGPGQNYNSPLHF.

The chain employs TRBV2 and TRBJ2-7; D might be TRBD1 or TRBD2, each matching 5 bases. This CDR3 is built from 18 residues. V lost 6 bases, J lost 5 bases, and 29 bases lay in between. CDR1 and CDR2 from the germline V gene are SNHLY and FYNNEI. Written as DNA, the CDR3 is TGTGCCAGCAGACTGGCAGCCGCATACAACGGGGCCTCGGACGAGCAGTACGTC. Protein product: CASRLAAAYNGASDEQYV.

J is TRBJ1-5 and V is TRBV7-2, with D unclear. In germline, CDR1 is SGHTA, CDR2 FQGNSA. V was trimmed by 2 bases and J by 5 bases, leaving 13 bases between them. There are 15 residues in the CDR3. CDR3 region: CASSLWGSADQPQHF. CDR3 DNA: TGTGCCAGCAGCTTATGGGGATCTGCAGATCAGCCCCAGCATTTT. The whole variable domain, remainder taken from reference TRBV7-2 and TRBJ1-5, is GAGVSQSPSNKVTEKGKDVELRCDPISGHTALYWYRQSLGQGLEFLIYFQGNSAPDKSGLPSDRFSAERTGGSVSTLTIQRTQQEDSAVYLCASSLWGSADQPQHFGDGTRLSIL.

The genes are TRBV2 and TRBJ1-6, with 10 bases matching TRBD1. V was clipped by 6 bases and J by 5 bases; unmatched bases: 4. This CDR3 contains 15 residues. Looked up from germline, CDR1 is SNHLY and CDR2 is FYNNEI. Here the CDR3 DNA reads TGTGCCAGCAGAGCGGGACAGGGGAATAATTCACCCCTCCACTTT. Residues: CASRAGQGNNSPLHF.

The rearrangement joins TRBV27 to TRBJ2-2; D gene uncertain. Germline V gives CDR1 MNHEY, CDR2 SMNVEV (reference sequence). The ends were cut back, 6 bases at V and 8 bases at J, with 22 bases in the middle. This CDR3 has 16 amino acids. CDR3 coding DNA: TGTGCCAGCAGACCCATAGAGAGCTCGGTCACGGGGGAGCTGTTTTTT. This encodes CASRPIESSVTGELFF.